A selection of T cell receptor beta chains follows, all from one sample in a study of blood T cell repertoires in COVID-19. Assay: immunoSEQ multiplex PCR; the TCRdb copy retains only in-frame clones and omits some. The sample shows 270,000 or so clones, around nine tenths of them seen only once. Sequenced: PBMCs or T cells enriched from blood (not recorded which). The receptors originated from a woman aged 18-30 years who had recovered from COVID-19. CDR3s include the opening cysteine and the closing phenylalanine or tryptophan. D genes are given only for firm matches. Part of the rows lack a size; the others show once, few, many or a class for expanded clones.

size: -; length: 14; D: -; V: TRBV28; J: TRBJ2-6; DNA: TGTGCCAGCAGTTTTTCTTCCGGGGCCAACGTCCTGACTTTC; CDR3: CASSFSSGANVLTF
size: -; length: 12; D: -; V: TRBV7-2; J: TRBJ1-5; DNA: TGTGCCAGCAGCTCCGTTACATGGTCCCAGCATTTT; CDR3: CASSSVTWSQHF
size: -; length: 15; D: -; V: TRBV11-2; J: TRBJ2-7; DNA: TGTGCCAGCATCGACTCCGGGACTGGTTTTTACGAGCAGTACTTC; CDR3: CASIDSGTGFYEQYF
size: -; length: 15; D: TRBD1; V: TRBV7-2; J: TRBJ2-1; DNA: TGTGCCAGCAGCACCGACAGGGGGCCGTACAATGAGCAGTTCTTC; CDR3: CASSTDRGPYNEQFF
size: many; length: 15; D: -; V: TRBV6-1; J: TRBJ2-7; DNA: TGTGCCAGCAGTGAGGCCTGGAGATCGGCGTACGAGCAGTACTTC; CDR3: CASSEAWRSAYEQYF
size: -; length: 15; D: -; V: TRBV7-6; J: TRBJ2-1; DNA: TGTGCCAGCAGCTTAGGCCTAGGTCCCTACAATGAGCAGTTCTTC; CDR3: CASSLGLGPYNEQFF
size: many; length: 15; D: TRBD1; V: TRBV7-8; J: TRBJ2-7; DNA: TGTGCCAGCAGCTTGAGGGACAGTTTTTCCGGCGAGCAGTACTTC; CDR3: CASSLRDSFSGEQYF
size: -; length: 18; D: TRBD2; V: TRBV11-2; J: TRBJ2-3; DNA: TGTGCCAGCAGCTTAGTGGGTAGCGGGAGAACGAGAAGTGATACGCAGTATTTT; CDR3: CASSLVGSGRTRSDTQYF
size: -; length: 14; D: -; V: TRBV5-1; J: TRBJ2-1; DNA: TGCGCCAGCAGCGGGCAAGGGGACTCAAGTGAGCAGTTCTTC; CDR3: CASSGQGDSSEQFF
size: -; length: 15; D: -; V: TRBV2; J: TRBJ2-3; DNA: TGTGCCAGCAGTGAAAGAGGTACAATCACAGATACGCAGTATTTT; CDR3: CASSERGTITDTQYF
size: few; length: 15; D: TRBD2; V: TRBV6-5; J: TRBJ2-7; DNA: TGTGCCAGCAGTTACCGAGCGGGAGTATCCTACGAGCAGTACTTC; CDR3: CASSYRAGVSYEQYF
size: -; length: 16; D: -; V: TRBV5-4; J: TRBJ2-3; DNA: TGTGCCAGCAGCTTGGATATACAGGGAAGCACAGATACGCAGTATTTT; CDR3: CASSLDIQGSTDTQYF
size: -; length: 15; D: TRBD1; V: TRBV27; J: TRBJ1-1; DNA: TGTGCCAGCAGGCGACAGGGTGCGATGAACACTGAAGCTTTCTTT; CDR3: CASRRQGAMNTEAFF
size: -; length: 17; D: TRBD2; V: TRBV15; J: TRBJ2-1; DNA: TGTGCCACCAGCAGAGGCCCCCAGCGGGGGGGAAACAATGAGCAGTTCTTC; CDR3: CATSRGPQRGGNNEQFF
size: -; length: 15; D: TRBD2; V: TRBV7-9; J: TRBJ2-1; DNA: TGTGCCAGCAGCTTCCCCGGGACTAGCATCGATGAGCAGTTCTTC; CDR3: CASSFPGTSIDEQFF
size: -; length: 13; D: -; V: TRBV3-1/TRBV3-2; J: TRBJ1-5; DNA: TGTGCCAGCAGCCAAGGGCGGTGGCAGCCCCAGCATTTT; CDR3: CASSQGRWQPQHF
size: -; length: 14; D: TRBD1; V: TRBV9; J: TRBJ2-7; DNA: TGTGCCAGCAGCGTAGGGGACAGGATCAACGAGCAGTACTTC; CDR3: CASSVGDRINEQYF
size: -; length: 13; D: -; V: TRBV19; J: TRBJ2-3; DNA: TGTGCCAGTAGTACTGGACACCCAGATACGCAGTATTTT; CDR3: CASSTGHPDTQYF
size: -; length: 16; D: -; V: TRBV10-3; J: TRBJ1-1; DNA: TGTGCCATCAGTGAGTCATCGGGTCGGGGGAACACTGAAGCTTTCTTT; CDR3: CAISESSGRGNTEAFF
size: few; length: 15; D: TRBD2; V: TRBV5-4; J: TRBJ2-3; DNA: TGTGCCAGCAGCTTGGAACGGGGGGGCCTCGGTACGCAGTATTTT; CDR3: CASSLERGGLGTQYF
size: -; length: 18; D: -; V: TRBV4-3; J: TRBJ1-2; DNA: TGCGCCAGCAGCCAAGATCATATTTTGGGCGGGCTCAACTATGGCTACACCTTC; CDR3: CASSQDHILGGLNYGYTF
size: -; length: 20; D: TRBD1; V: TRBV5-1; J: TRBJ1-3; DNA: TGCGCCAGCAGCTTGGGAACCGGGACAGGGAATCTTTACTCTGGAAACACCATATATTTT; CDR3: CASSLGTGTGNLYSGNTIYF
size: -; length: 15; D: -; V: TRBV7-2; J: TRBJ2-7; DNA: TGTGCCAGCAGCCCCCGAGGAGGGGTGAGGTACGAGCAGTACTTC; CDR3: CASSPRGGVRYEQYF
size: -; length: 13; D: -; V: TRBV2; J: TRBJ2-4; DNA: TGTGCCTCCAGGCCCTTAGCCAAAAACATTCAGTACTTC; CDR3: CASRPLAKNIQYF
size: -; length: 16; D: -; V: TRBV11-3; J: TRBJ2-5; DNA: TGTGCCAGCAGCCCCAGGGTTTCCGGGGGCCAAGAGACCCAGTACTTC; CDR3: CASSPRVSGGQETQYF
size: -; length: 15; D: TRBD2; V: TRBV6-1; J: TRBJ2-3; DNA: TGTGCCAGCAGTGTAGCGGGACTAAACACAGATACGCAGTATTTT; CDR3: CASSVAGLNTDTQYF
size: few; length: 16; D: TRBD2; V: TRBV28; J: TRBJ2-5; DNA: TGTGCCAGCATCACCCCGAGGGCTAGCGGGAGGGAGACCCAGTACTTC; CDR3: CASITPRASGRETQYF
size: -; length: 12; D: -; V: TRBV7-9; J: TRBJ1-1; DNA: TGTCATGTGACAGGCGGGAACACTGAAGCTTTCTTT; CDR3: CHVTGGNTEAFF
size: once; length: 15; D: TRBD1; V: TRBV19; J: TRBJ2-7; DNA: TGTGCCAGTAGTTTTTTACCGGGACAGCAATACGAGCAGTACTTC; CDR3: CASSFLPGQQYEQYF
size: -; length: 15; D: -; V: TRBV5-1; J: TRBJ1-2; DNA: TGCGCCAGCAGCTTGTCGGGGGTAGGGAACTATGGCTACACCTTC; CDR3: CASSLSGVGNYGYTF
size: -; length: 13; D: -; V: TRBV7-9; J: TRBJ1-5; DNA: TGTGCCAGCAGCTTAGGCGGGGTTCAGCCCCAGCATTTT; CDR3: CASSLGGVQPQHF
size: once; length: 15; D: -; V: TRBV4-2; J: TRBJ2-1; DNA: TGTGCCAGCAGCCAACTCCGGGACTCCTACAATGAGCAGTTCTTC; CDR3: CASSQLRDSYNEQFF
size: -; length: 15; D: TRBD2; V: TRBV7-2; J: TRBJ2-1; DNA: TGTGCCAGCAGCTGGGGAGGGCTTCATTCCGATGAGCAGTTCTTC; CDR3: CASSWGGLHSDEQFF
size: -; length: 13; D: -; V: TRBV5-1; J: TRBJ1-1; DNA: TGCGCCAGCAGAACAACAGTGAACACTGAAGCTTTCTTT; CDR3: CASRTTVNTEAFF
size: -; length: 17; D: TRBD2; V: TRBV19; J: TRBJ2-2; DNA: TGTGCCAGTAGACCCGGGACTAGCGGTGGGGGGACCGGGGAGCTGTTTTTT; CDR3: CASRPGTSGGGTGELFF